The next 19 T cell receptor beta chains were all read from a single sample in a study of radiotherapy plus CTLA-4 blockade in lung cancer. The table came from immunoSEQ multiplex PCR; TCRdb's copy has only in-frame clones and leaves some out. The sample includes tens of thousands of clones, 60% to 85% of them seen just once. The starting material was peripheral blood, obtained from a patient treated with radiotherapy plus ipilimumab. The receptors stem from a human donor with non-small cell lung cancer who had a partial response to radiotherapy plus ipilimumab. Some clones in this sample may be carry-over from other donors' samples.

The chain uses TRBV29-1 and TRBJ2-7, with 9 bases lining up with TRBD1. The CDR3 is made up of 13 amino acids. V was pared by 6 bases and J by 6 bases, with 9 bases of the junction left unmatched. The germline CDR1 and CDR2 sequences are SQVTM and ANQGSEA. CDR3 sequence reads: CSVPGTGFLEQYF. The CDR3 DNA sequence: TGCAGCGTCCCCGGGACAGGGTTTCTCGAGCAGTACTTC.

The rearrangement uses TRBV6-6 and TRBJ2-2, with TRBD1 matching over 9 bases. Germline V CDR1 and CDR2: MNHNY, SVGAGI (reference sequence). After removal of 2 bases from V and 5 bases from J, the junction contained 6 bases not matched to a gene. CDR3 length equals 16 residues. The DNA for the CDR3 is TGTGCCAGCAGTTACCAAGCCGGGACAGGGACCGGGGAGCTGTTTTTT. It translates to CASSYQAGTGTGELFF.

The chain links TRBV2 to TRBJ2-3; TRBD2 agrees at 10 bases. This CDR3 comprises 20 residues. CDR1 and CDR2 (germline): SNHLY, FYNNEI. V gave up 4 bases and J gave up 5 bases; unmatched junction bases: 21. Here the CDR3 DNA reads TGTGCCAGCAGTGGAGCGGGGGGGTGGAGATTGAATGGTCCCCGAGATACGCAGTATTTT. Protein sequence: CASSGAGGWRLNGPRDTQYF.

This chain joins TRBV2 and TRBJ2-2; 8 nucleotides match TRBD1. The CDR3 runs 14 residues. Trimming at V came to 1 base and at J to 5 bases, leaving 0 bases not matched to a gene. Germline assignment: CDR1 SNHLY and CDR2 FYNNEI. The CDR3 DNA follows: TGTGCCAGCAGTGAAGGACAGGGGACCGGGGAGCTGTTTTTT. Its protein is CASSEGQGTGELFF.

The V call is TRBV5-1, the J call TRBJ2-1; 13 nucleotides align to TRBD2. The germline gives CDR1 SGHRS, CDR2 YFSETQ. The V gene end was trimmed by 0 bases and the J gene end by 7 bases; junction bases not matched to a gene: 7. The length of the CDR3 is 17 residues. CDR3 loop: CASSLGQGLAGYNEQFF. The CDR3 DNA is TGCGCCAGCAGCTTGGGTCAGGGACTAGCGGGGTATAATGAGCAGTTCTTC.

This rearrangement joins TRBV7-8 to TRBJ2-1; 8 bases agree with TRBD2. The CDR3 totals 17 residues. V was clipped by 0 bases and J by 3 bases; unmatched bases: 7. Germline V gene sequence: CDR1 SGHVS, CDR2 FQNEAQ. CDR3 nucleotide sequence: TGTGCCAGCAGCTTAGCTTTGGCGGGGGGCTTCTACAATGAGCAGTTCTTC. Translation gives CASSLALAGGFYNEQFF.

The CDR3 coding sequence is TGTGCCAGCAGCTTACTTCTCGGGGGTAGCTCCAATGAGCAGTTCTTC. Its translation: CASSLLLGGSSNEQFF. The chain uses TRBV7-2 and TRBJ2-1; tentative D call: TRBD2 (6 bases). Germline lookup yields CDR1 SGHTA and CDR2 FQGNSA. The CDR3 runs to 16 residues. V was shortened by 2 bases and J by 6 bases, with 17 bases between the two germline ends.

The gene calls are TRBV4-2 and TRBJ1-4; TRBD1 agrees at 8 bases. Germline loops: CDR1 LGHNA, CDR2 YNFKEQ. The length of the CDR3 is 16 residues. V was pared by 0 bases and J by 8 bases, with 8 bases of the junction left unmatched. DNA of the CDR3: TGTGCCAGCAGCCAAGATCCGGGCAGGGGGCAGGAAAAACTGTTTTTT. Its translation: CASSQDPGRGQEKLFF.

This clone was seen once. The chain carries TRBV7-3 and TRBJ1-2, with 9 bases fitting TRBD1. This CDR3 has 16 residues. Germline CDR1 is SGHTA and CDR2 is FQGTGA. Trimming cost V 0 bases and J 6 bases; bases outside gene matches: 8. The CDR3 is CASSLTGGTGLDGYTF. The CDR3 DNA follows: TGTGCCAGCAGCTTAACGGGGGGGACAGGGTTGGATGGCTACACCTTC.

V is TRBV14 and J is TRBJ2-7; 8 nucleotides align to TRBD2. The CDR3 has 15 amino acids. With V trimmed by 1 base and J by 4 bases, 6 bases remained unmatched. CDR1 is SGHDN, CDR2 FVKESK, per germline. CDR3 coding DNA: TGTGCCAGCAGCCAAGCTTCACTAGCGGTATACGAGCAGTACTTC. Translating gives CASSQASLAVYEQYF.

The chain employs TRBV18 and TRBJ2-2, with D perhaps TRBD2 (6 bases). Germline V gives CDR1 KGHSH, CDR2 LQKENI. V was shortened by 6 bases and J by 5 bases, with 16 bases between the two germline ends. This CDR3 is built from 15 residues. CDR3 residues: CASSQGSSGTGELFF. In DNA form, the CDR3 reads TGTGCCAGCTCGCAGGGAAGTAGCGGTACCGGGGAGCTGTTTTTT. Full variable domain (rest looked up from reference TRBV18 and TRBJ2-2): NAGVMQNPRHLVRRRGQEARLRCSPMKGHSHVYWYRQLPEEGLKFMVYLQKENIIDESGMPKERFSAEFPKEGPSILRIQQVVRGDSAAYFCASSQGSSGTGELFFGEGSRLTVL.

The CDR3 protein is CASSPTVGAAGGVYEQYF. In DNA form, the CDR3 reads TGTGCCAGCTCACCCACTGTGGGGGCGGCGGGAGGGGTCTACGAGCAGTACTTC. The gene calls are TRBV18 and TRBJ2-7; 9 nucleotides match TRBD2. The ends lost 3 bases at V and 3 bases at J; junction bases unmatched: 15. Germline CDR1 KGHSH, CDR2 LQKENI. The CDR3 is made up of 18 amino acids. Variable domain in full (rest from reference TRBV18 and TRBJ2-7): NAGVMQNPRHLVRRRGQEARLRCSPMKGHSHVYWYRQLPEEGLKFMVYLQKENIIDESGMPKERFSAEFPKEGPSILRIQQVVRGDSAAYFCASSPTVGAAGGVYEQYFGPGTRLTVT.

The rearrangement uses TRBV7-2 and TRBJ2-4, with TRBD2 as a possible D gene (6 bases). The CDR3 contains 14 residues. The V end was cut by 5 bases, the J end by 8 bases, with 16 bases between. From germline, CDR1 is SGHTA and CDR2 FQGNSA. CDR3 nucleotide sequence: TGTGCCAGCAGCAAAAGCGTGGGACTTGACATTCAGTACTTC. It yields the protein CASSKSVGLDIQYF.

The V call is TRBV28, the J call TRBJ2-5, with 11 bases aligning to TRBD2. The CDR3 length is 16 residues. Germline CDR1 and CDR2: MDHEN and SYDVKM. Losses at the gene ends were 2 bases for V and 2 bases for J; bases not matched to a gene: 4. CDR3 region: CASSLGLAGGQETQYF. In DNA form, the CDR3 reads TGTGCCAGCAGTTTAGGCCTAGCGGGGGGACAAGAGACCCAGTACTTC.

This chain links TRBV5-1 with TRBJ2-1; TRBD2 aligns across 8 bases. The germline V gene encodes CDR1 SGHRS and CDR2 YFSETQ. Trimming cost V 3 bases and J 1 base; bases outside gene matches: 3. This CDR3 is built from 15 residues. CDR3 in DNA: TGCGCCAGCAGCTATTCTAGCGGGTCCTACAATGAGCAGTTCTTC. Encoded protein: CASSYSSGSYNEQFF.

This rearrangement joins TRBV6-5 to TRBJ2-1; no clear D. Germline V gene data show CDR1 as MNHEY and CDR2 as SVGAGI. This CDR3 is built from 15 residues. V lost 6 bases and J lost 2, with 14 bases in between. CDR3 amino acids: CASRLSAVPYNEQFF. The CDR3 DNA reads as TGTGCCAGCAGGCTTTCGGCGGTACCCTACAATGAGCAGTTCTTC.

The V call is TRBV27, the J call TRBJ2-1, with TRBD2 matching over 7 bases. J gave up 11 bases and V 4 bases, and 2 bases lay outside the gene matches. From germline, CDR1 is MNHEY and CDR2 SMNVEV (reference sequence). The CDR3 has 11 amino acids. CDR3 in amino acids: CASSSRGKQFF. The CDR3 DNA sequence: TGTGCCAGCAGTTCGCGGGGGAAGCAGTTCTTC.

In this sample, this clone turned up a few times. The chain is built from TRBV18 and TRBJ1-2; TRBD1 matches 7 bases. CDR3 length equals 13 residues. Germline-derived CDR1 and CDR2 are KGHSH and LQKENI. Trimming cost V 2 bases and J 6 bases; bases outside gene matches: 3. CDR3 amino acids: CASSPSGQDGYTF. CDR3 bases: TGTGCCAGCTCACCATCAGGACAGGATGGCTACACCTTC.

This chain connects TRBV29-1 to TRBJ1-2; 8 nucleotides match TRBD1. CDR1 SQVTM and CDR2 ANQGSEA come from the germline V gene. The CDR3 contains 12 residues. The junction had 3 bases not matched to a gene; V was cut back by 6 bases and J by 3 bases. The CDR3 loop is CSVAQGDYGYTF. CDR3 DNA sequence: TGCAGCGTCGCACAGGGGGACTATGGCTACACCTTC.